This TCR beta chain was identified in a study of cytomegalovirus exposure and HLA in healthy donors. General study results and limits: Many donors shared some public TCRs, even though most TCR sequences were rare. Evidence from a later analysis indicated that most CMV-associated TCR beta chains looked HLA-restricted.

Per germline, CDR1 SGHDN and CDR2 FVKESK. The CDR3 has 12 amino acids. The ends were cut back, 0 bases at V and 11 bases at J, with 10 bases in the middle. About this clone: No antigen is known for it.

The PCR contained 60 Vbeta and 13 Jbeta primers. Sequencing was performed with immunoSEQ multiplex PCR; in TCRdb, only in-frame clones are kept and a portion is missing. Of approximately 110,000 clones listed, just under 75% are singletons. The TCR originated in a man in his sixties in good health and CMV-seropositive. Sequencing was carried out using PBMCs. The gene calls are TRBV14 and TRBJ2-5; TRBD2 is a possible D gene (6 bases). The CDR3 is CASSQDRTKQYF. The CDR3 bases are TGTGCCAGCAGCCAAGATCGGACTAAACAGTACTTC.